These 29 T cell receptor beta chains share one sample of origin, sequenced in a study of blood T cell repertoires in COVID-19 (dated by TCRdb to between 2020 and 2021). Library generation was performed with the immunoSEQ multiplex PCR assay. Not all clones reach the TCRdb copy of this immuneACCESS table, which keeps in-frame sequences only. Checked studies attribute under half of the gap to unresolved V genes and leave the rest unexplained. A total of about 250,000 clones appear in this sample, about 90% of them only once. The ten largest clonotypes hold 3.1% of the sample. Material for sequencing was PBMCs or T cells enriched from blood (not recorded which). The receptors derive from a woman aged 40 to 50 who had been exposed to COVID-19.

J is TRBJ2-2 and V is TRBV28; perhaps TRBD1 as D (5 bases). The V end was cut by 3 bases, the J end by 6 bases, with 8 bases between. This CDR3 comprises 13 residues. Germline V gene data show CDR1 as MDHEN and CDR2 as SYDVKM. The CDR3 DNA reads TGTGCCAGCAGTTTGGGGCACCCCGGGGAGCTGTTTTTT. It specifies CASSLGHPGELFF.

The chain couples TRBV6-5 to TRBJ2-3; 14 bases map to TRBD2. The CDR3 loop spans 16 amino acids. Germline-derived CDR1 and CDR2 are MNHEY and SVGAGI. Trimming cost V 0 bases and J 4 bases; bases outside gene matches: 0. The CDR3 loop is CASSYSTSGRADTQYF. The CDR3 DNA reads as TGTGCCAGCAGTTACTCGACTAGCGGGAGGGCAGATACGCAGTATTTT.

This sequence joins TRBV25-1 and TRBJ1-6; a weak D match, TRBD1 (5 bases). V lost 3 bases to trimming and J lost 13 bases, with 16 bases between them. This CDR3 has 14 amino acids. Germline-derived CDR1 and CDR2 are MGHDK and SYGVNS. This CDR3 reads CASSELTELRPLHF. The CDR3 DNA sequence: TGTGCCAGCAGTGAGTTGACAGAGCTCCGGCCCCTCCACTTT.

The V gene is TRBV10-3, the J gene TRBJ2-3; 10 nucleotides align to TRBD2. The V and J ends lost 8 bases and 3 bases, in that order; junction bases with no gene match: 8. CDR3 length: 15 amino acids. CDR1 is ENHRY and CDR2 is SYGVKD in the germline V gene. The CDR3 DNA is TGTGCCATCGGGGCTCTAGCGGGGGTTACAGATACGCAGTATTTT. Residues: CAIGALAGVTDTQYF.

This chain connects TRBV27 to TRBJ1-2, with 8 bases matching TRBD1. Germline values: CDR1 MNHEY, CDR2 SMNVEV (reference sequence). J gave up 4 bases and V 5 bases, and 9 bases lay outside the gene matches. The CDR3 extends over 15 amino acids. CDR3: CASSLPTGAGYGYTF. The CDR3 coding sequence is TGTGCCAGCAGTCTGCCGACAGGGGCTGGCTATGGCTACACCTTC.

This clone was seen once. The CDR3 region has the DNA TGCGCCAGCAGCCCCTTAGGGGTCCGCACAGATACGCAGTATTTT. Translated: CASSPLGVRTDTQYF. The chain is built from TRBV4-1 and TRBJ2-3, with D perhaps TRBD1 (5 bases). The CDR3 is 15 residues long. Germline assignment: CDR1 MGHRA and CDR2 YSYEKL. Trimming removed 4 bases from V and 1 base from J, with 12 bases in between.

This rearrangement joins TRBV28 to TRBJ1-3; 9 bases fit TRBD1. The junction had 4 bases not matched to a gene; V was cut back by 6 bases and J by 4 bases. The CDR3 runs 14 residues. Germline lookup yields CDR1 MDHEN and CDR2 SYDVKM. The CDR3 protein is CASRTGQGGNTIYF. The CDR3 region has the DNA TGTGCCAGCAGGACAGGACAGGGGGGAAACACCATATATTTT.

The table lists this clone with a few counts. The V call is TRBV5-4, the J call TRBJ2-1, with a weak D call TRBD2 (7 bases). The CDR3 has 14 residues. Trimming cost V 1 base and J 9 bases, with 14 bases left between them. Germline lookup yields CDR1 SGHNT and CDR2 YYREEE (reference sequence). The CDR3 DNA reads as TGTGCCAGCAGCTTGAGGGGGGGGGATGGTGAGCAGTTCTTC. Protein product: CASSLRGGDGEQFF.

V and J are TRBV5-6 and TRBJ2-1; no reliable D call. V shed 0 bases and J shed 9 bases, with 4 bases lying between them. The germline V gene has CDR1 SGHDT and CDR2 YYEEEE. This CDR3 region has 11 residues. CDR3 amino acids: CASSLEREQFF. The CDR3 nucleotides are TGTGCCAGCAGCTTGGAGCGTGAGCAGTTCTTC. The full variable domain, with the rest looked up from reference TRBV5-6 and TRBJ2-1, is DAGVTQSPTHLIKTRGQQVTLRCSPKSGHDTVSWYQQALGQGPQFIFQYYEEEERQRGNFPDRFSGHQFPNYSSELNVNALLLGDSALYLCASSLEREQFFGPGTRLTVL.

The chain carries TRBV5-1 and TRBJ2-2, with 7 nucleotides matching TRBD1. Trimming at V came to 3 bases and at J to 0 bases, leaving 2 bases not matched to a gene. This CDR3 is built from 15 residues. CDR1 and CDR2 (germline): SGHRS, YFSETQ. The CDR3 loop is CASSSQGANTGELFF. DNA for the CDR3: TGCGCCAGCAGCTCCCAGGGGGCGAACACCGGGGAGCTGTTTTTT.

The CDR3 region is CASSQEGLGRDIVGSGNTIYF. In nucleotides, the CDR3 is TGCGCCAGCAGCCAAGAGGGTCTCGGCAGGGATATAGTCGGATCTGGAAACACCATATATTTT. The J gene is TRBJ1-3, the V gene TRBV4-1; D is perhaps TRBD1 (5 bases). This CDR3 has 21 amino acids. Between the trimmed V and J ends, which lost 0 bases and 1 base, there was a span of 25 bases. The V gene's germline CDR1 is MGHRA and CDR2 YSYEKL.

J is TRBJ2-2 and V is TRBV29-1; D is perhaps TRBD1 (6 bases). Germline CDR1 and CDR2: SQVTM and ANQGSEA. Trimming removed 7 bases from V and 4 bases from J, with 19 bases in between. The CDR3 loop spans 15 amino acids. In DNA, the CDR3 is TGCAGCGCATTGACAGGCGGAGGTGCCACCGGGGAGCTGTTTTTT. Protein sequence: CSALTGGGATGELFF.

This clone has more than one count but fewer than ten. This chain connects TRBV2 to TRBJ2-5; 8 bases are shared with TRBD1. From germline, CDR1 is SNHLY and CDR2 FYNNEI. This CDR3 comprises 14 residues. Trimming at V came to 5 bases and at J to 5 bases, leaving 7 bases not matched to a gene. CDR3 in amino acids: CASSLGTGSETQYF. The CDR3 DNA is TGTGCCAGCAGTCTCGGGACAGGCTCCGAGACCCAGTACTTC.

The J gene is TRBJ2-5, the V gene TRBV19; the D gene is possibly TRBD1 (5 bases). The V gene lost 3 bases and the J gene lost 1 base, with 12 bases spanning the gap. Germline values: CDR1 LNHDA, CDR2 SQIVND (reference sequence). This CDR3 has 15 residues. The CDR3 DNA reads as TGTGCCAGTAGTATGAAGGCCAGGGCCCAAGAGACCCAGTACTTC. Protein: CASSMKARAQETQYF.

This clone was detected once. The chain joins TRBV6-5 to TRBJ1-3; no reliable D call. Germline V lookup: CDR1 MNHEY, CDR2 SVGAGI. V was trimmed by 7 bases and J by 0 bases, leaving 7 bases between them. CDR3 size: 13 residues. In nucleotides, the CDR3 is TGTGCCAGCATCGGGAGCTCTGGAAACACCATATATTTT. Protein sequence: CASIGSSGNTIYF.

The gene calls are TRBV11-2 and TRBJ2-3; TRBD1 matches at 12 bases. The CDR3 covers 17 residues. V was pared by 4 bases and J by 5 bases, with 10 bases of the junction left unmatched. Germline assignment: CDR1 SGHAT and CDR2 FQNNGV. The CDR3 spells CASSSRDRGRQGDTQYF. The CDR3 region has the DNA TGTGCCAGCAGCTCGCGGGACAGGGGGCGCCAAGGAGATACGCAGTATTTT. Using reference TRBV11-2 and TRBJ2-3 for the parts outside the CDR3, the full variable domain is EAGVAQSPRYKIIEKRQSVAFWCNPISGHATLYWYQQILGQGPKLLIQFQNNGVVDDSQLPKDRFSAERLKGVDSTLKIQPAKLEDSAVYLCASSSRDRGRQGDTQYFGPGTRLTVL.

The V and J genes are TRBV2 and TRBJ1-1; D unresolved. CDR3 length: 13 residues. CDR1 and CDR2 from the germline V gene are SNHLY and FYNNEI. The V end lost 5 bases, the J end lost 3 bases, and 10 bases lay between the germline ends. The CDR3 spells CASSFRVDTEAFF. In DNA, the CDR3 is TGTGCCAGCAGTTTCCGAGTAGACACTGAAGCTTTCTTT.

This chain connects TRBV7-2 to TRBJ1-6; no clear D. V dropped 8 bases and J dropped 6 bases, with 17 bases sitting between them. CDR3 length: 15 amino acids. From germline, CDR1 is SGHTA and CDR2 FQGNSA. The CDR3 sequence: CASGLVSLGNSPLHF. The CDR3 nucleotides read TGTGCCAGCGGTTTAGTTTCCCTCGGTAATTCACCCCTCCACTTT.

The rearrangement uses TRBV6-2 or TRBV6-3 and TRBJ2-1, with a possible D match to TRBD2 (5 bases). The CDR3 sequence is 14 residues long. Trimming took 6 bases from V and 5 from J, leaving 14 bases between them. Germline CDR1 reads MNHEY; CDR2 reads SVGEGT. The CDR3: CASSPTRVNNEQFF. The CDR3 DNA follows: TGTGCCAGCAGCCCTACTAGAGTGAACAATGAGCAGTTCTTC.

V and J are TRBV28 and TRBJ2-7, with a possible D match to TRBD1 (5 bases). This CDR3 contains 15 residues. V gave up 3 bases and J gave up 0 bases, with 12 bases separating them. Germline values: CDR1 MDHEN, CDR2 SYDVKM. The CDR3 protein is CASSFRGKNSYEQYF. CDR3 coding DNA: TGTGCCAGCAGTTTTAGGGGTAAAAACTCCTACGAGCAGTACTTC.

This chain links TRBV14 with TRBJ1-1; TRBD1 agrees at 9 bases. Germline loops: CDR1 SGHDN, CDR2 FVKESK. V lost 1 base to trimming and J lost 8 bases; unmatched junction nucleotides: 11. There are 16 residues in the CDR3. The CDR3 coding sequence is TGTGCCAGCAGCCAAGTTGCCACAGGGGGCCGCCCCGAAGCTTTCTTT. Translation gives CASSQVATGGRPEAFF.

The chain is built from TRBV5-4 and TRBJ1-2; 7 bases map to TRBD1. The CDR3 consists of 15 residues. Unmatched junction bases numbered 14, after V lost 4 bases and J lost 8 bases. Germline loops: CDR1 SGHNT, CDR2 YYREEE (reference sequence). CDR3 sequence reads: CASSPGQYYRGGYTF. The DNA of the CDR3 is TGTGCCAGCAGCCCGGGACAGTACTATAGGGGCGGCTACACCTTC.

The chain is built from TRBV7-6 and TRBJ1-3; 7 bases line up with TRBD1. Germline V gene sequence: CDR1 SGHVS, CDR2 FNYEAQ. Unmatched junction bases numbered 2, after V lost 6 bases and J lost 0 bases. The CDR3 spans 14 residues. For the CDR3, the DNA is TGTGCCAGCAGACGGGACAGCTCTGGAAACACCATATATTTT. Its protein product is CASRRDSSGNTIYF.

The CDR3: CAAPDCSGNTIYF. The CDR3 nucleotides read TGTGCCGCCCCCGACTGCTCTGGAAACACCATATATTTT. The chain combines TRBV24-1 with TRBJ1-3; D unclear. CDR1 KGHDR and CDR2 SFDVKD come from the germline V gene. CDR3 length: 13 amino acids. Trimming removed 12 bases from V and 0 bases from J, with 11 bases in between.

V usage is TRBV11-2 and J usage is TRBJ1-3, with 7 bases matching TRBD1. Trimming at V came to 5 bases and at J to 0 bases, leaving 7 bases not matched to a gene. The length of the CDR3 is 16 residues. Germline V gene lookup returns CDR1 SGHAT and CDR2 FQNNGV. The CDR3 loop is CASSLGTVSSGNTIYF. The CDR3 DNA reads TGTGCCAGCAGCCTAGGGACAGTAAGCTCTGGAAACACCATATATTTT.

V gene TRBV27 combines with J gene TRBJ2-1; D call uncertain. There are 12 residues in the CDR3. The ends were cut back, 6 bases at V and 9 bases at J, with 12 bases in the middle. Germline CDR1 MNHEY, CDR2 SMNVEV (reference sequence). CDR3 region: CASSLLSGEQFF. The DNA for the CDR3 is TGTGCCAGCAGCCTACTATCGGGTGAGCAGTTCTTC.

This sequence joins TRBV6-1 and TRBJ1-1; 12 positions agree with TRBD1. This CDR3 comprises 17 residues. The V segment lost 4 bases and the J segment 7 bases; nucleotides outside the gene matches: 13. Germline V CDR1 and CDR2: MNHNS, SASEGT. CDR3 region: CASSGVPGQGARVEAFF. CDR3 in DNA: TGTGCCAGCAGTGGCGTCCCGGGACAGGGGGCTAGGGTTGAAGCTTTCTTT.

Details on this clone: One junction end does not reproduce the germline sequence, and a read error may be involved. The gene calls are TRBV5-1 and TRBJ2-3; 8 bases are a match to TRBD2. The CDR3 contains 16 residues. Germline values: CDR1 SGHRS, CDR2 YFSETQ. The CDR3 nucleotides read TGTGCCAGCAGCTCCCGTGCGGGAGGCGGGGTGGATACGCAGTATTTT. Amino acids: CASSSRAGGGVDTQYF.

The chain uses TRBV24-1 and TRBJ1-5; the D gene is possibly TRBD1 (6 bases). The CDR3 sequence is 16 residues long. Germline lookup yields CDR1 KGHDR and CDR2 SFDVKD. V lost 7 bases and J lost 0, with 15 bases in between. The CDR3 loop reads CATSRGGGYSNQPQHF. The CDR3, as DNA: TGTGCCACCAGCAGGGGTGGCGGGTATAGCAATCAGCCCCAGCATTTT.